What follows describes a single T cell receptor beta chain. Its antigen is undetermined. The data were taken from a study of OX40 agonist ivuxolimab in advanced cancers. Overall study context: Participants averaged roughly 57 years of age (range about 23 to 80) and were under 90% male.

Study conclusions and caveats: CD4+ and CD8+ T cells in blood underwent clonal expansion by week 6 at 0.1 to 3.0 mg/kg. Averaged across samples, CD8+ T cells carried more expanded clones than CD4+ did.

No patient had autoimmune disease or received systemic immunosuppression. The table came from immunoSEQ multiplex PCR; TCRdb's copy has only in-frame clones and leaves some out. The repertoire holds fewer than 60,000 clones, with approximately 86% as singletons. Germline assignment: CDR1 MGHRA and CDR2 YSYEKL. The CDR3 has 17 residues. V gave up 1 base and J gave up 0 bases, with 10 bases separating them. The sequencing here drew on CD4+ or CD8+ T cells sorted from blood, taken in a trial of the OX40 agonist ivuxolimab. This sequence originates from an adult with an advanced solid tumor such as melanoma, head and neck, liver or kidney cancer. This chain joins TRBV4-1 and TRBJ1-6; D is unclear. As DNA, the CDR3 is TGCGCCAGCAGCCAAGTTAAACTATCCTCCTATAATTCACCCCTCCACTTT. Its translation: CASSQVKLSSYNSPLHF.